This T cell receptor (beta chain) was captured in a study of blood T cell repertoires in COVID-19. Clones were read by immunoSEQ multiplex PCR, and TCRdb kept only the in-frame ones, dropping some. The top ten hold approximately 12% of the sample, which has a few hundred thousand clones, around 90% seen once. The CDR3 runs to 15 residues. Germline V gene sequence: CDR1 SGHTA, CDR2 FQGNSA. V was clipped by 4 bases and J by 6 bases; unmatched bases: 7. The receptor comes from a woman between 18 and 30 years old who had recovered from COVID-19. This chain uses TRBV7-2 with TRBJ2-3, with 10 nucleotides matching TRBD2. Sequencing used peripheral blood. DNA of the CDR3: TGTGCCAGCAGCTGGAGCGGGAGGGGGGCGGATACGCAGTATTTT. Translation gives CASSWSGRGADTQYF.